This T cell receptor beta chain stems from a study of cytomegalovirus exposure and HLA in healthy donors. Study-wide results and limits: A missense DCLRE1C variant was associated with V- and J-gene trimming of TCR beta chains in a later analysis, and an independent cohort replicated the association.

Worth noting for this clone: Its matching antigen is unknown.

PCR primers comprised 60 Vbeta and 13 Jbeta primers. Repertoires were generated with immunoSEQ multiplex PCR, while TCRdb's copy carries only in-frame clones and drops some. The sample contains approximately 140,000 clones, just under 80% of which appear only once. Germline V lookup: CDR1 SNHLY, CDR2 FYNNEI. V was shortened by 4 bases and J by 2 bases, with 6 bases between the two germline ends. The CDR3 contains 14 residues. The TCR originated in a man aged 25 to 40 in good health and CMV-seronegative. Sequencing was performed on PBMCs. This chain connects TRBV2 to TRBJ1-6; D unresolved. CDR3 sequence (DNA): TGTGCCAGCAGTGGGGAGGCCTATAATTCACCCCTCCACTTT. Its protein product is CASSGEAYNSPLHF.